This T cell receptor beta chain was recorded in a study of beta chain features in type 1 diabetes. Sorted populations all had greater than 95% purity. The junction had 10 bases not matched to a gene; V was cut back by 4 bases and J by 4 bases. The CDR3 is 17 residues long. Germline CDR1 reads SEHNR; CDR2 reads FQNEAQ (reference sequence). Study-wide points: cDNA-based reads could over-represent cells with high TCR expression. In comparison with healthy donors, patients had naive, central memory and Treg TCRB repertoires that appeared more similar. Shortening that was moderate but significant affected the TCRB CDR3s of Type 1 diabetes patients in all four CD4+ subsets.

This clone was seen only a few times. Its antigen is not known. Expressed TCRB transcripts were sequenced because the entire RNA isolate underwent reverse transcription. Method: immunoSEQ multiplex PCR; TCRdb's copy keeps in-frame clones and lacks some. This table has under 350,000 clones, about 24% appearing once. V usage is TRBV7-9 and J usage is TRBJ2-3, with 11 bases identical to TRBD1. The source of this sequence is a woman aged 30 to 39 with type 1 diabetes. The sample comprised naive CD4+ T cells from blood. DNA of the CDR3: TGTGCCAGCAGCTCACCCGGGACAGGGGGTCTCGCAGATACGCAGTATTTT. It translates to CASSSPGTGGLADTQYF.